Sequencing of this T cell receptor (beta chain) was carried out in a study of blood T cell repertoires in COVID-19. In the study overall: COVID-19 samples collected from the United States, Italy and Spain covered acute and convalescent phases. T cells, B-cell-depleted T cells, or PBMCs supplied cDNA or gDNA.

Authors' data handling: It was from reference gene primer amplification that nucleated cell counts were estimated. Profiling relied on immunoSEQ multiplex PCR, and the TCRdb table lists in-frame clones only, not all of them. V and J calls and clone size are as listed in that table; D and trimming were resolved from the DNA. The sample has around 290,000 clones, roughly 86% seen once. Germline CDR1 reads SGHTA; CDR2 reads FQGNSA. V lost 5 bases and J lost 8; bases outside the gene matches: 9. The CDR3 sequence is 15 residues long. Sample: peripheral blood. The receptor was isolated from a woman in her forties or fifties who had recovered from COVID-19. The chain is built from TRBV7-2 and TRBJ1-6, with 7 nucleotides matching TRBD1. The CDR3 DNA sequence: TGTGCCAGCAGCCCAGAGGGGACAGTTCATTCACCCCTCCACTTT. Its protein is CASSPEGTVHSPLHF.